The rows below give T cell receptor beta chains drawn from one sample of a study of Ad26.COV2.S vaccination and SARS-CoV-2 variants. The assay was immunoSEQ multiplex PCR, and TCRdb's table has in-frame clones only and misses some. The repertoire has roughly 350,000 clones, 86% of them found once; the top ten carry around 10%. This sample comprised peripheral blood, obtained in a trial of Ad26.COV2.S vaccine versus placebo. The source is a person aged 18-60 years who received the Ad26.COV2.S COVID-19 vaccine or a placebo. CDR3s include the opening cysteine and the closing phenylalanine or tryptophan. The D gene is left open where the match is weak. Clone size, where shown, is once, few, many, or a class for clones that have expanded.

d_call: TRBD2; clone_size: NA; v_call: TRBV24-1; j_call: TRBJ2-1; cdr3_length: 16; cdr3_nt: TGTGCCACCAGTGAGTCCGGGACTAGGGGACTAGATGAGCAGTTCTTC; cdr3_aa: CATSESGTRGLDEQFF
d_call: TRBD2; clone_size: few; v_call: TRBV3-1/TRBV3-2; j_call: TRBJ2-7; cdr3_length: 16; cdr3_nt: TGTGCCAGCAGCCAAGGGTCCCAGCGGGGGGCCTACGAGCAGTACTTC; cdr3_aa: CASSQGSQRGAYEQYF
d_call: NA; clone_size: NA; v_call: TRBV6-6; j_call: TRBJ2-7; cdr3_length: 12; cdr3_nt: TGTGCCAGCACCTCAGAGGGGTACGAGCAGTACTTC; cdr3_aa: CASTSEGYEQYF
d_call: NA; clone_size: once; v_call: TRBV7-9; j_call: TRBJ1-3; cdr3_length: 14; cdr3_nt: TGTGCCAGCAGCTTAGCGCTCTCTGGAAACACCATATATTTT; cdr3_aa: CASSLALSGNTIYF
d_call: TRBD1; clone_size: NA; v_call: TRBV6-5; j_call: TRBJ2-1; cdr3_length: 10; cdr3_nt: TGTGCCAGCAGAGCTAGGGGGCCGTTCTTC; cdr3_aa: CASRARGPFF
d_call: TRBD2; clone_size: NA; v_call: TRBV28; j_call: TRBJ2-3; cdr3_length: 19; cdr3_nt: TGTGCCAGCAGTCCGGCCGGGACTAGCGGGGGGCGGGATCCCGGTACGCAGTATTTT; cdr3_aa: CASSPAGTSGGRDPGTQYF
d_call: TRBD1; clone_size: few; v_call: TRBV7-2; j_call: TRBJ1-1; cdr3_length: 15; cdr3_nt: TGTGCCAGCAGTTCACAGGGGGCTCCGAACACTGAAGCTTTCTTT; cdr3_aa: CASSSQGAPNTEAFF
d_call: TRBD2; clone_size: NA; v_call: TRBV6-6; j_call: TRBJ2-5; cdr3_length: 19; cdr3_nt: TGTGCCAGCAGTCAACTACCTTTTTTTTCTAGCGGGGTCCAGGAGACCCAGTACTTC; cdr3_aa: CASSQLPFFSSGVQETQYF
d_call: TRBD2; clone_size: NA; v_call: TRBV5-1; j_call: TRBJ2-5; cdr3_length: 18; cdr3_nt: TGCGCCAGCAGCCCCGCCGGGACTAGCGGGGGGGCCCAAGAGACCCAGTACTTC; cdr3_aa: CASSPAGTSGGAQETQYF
d_call: NA; clone_size: NA; v_call: TRBV18; j_call: TRBJ1-5; cdr3_length: 16; cdr3_nt: TGTGCCAGCTCACCGGCAGGTTCCAGGGACAATCAGCCCCAGCATTTT; cdr3_aa: CASSPAGSRDNQPQHF
d_call: NA; clone_size: NA; v_call: TRBV5-1; j_call: TRBJ1-3; cdr3_length: 14; cdr3_nt: TGCGCCAGCAGCTCGGCCCTCTCGGGGAACACCATATATTTT; cdr3_aa: CASSSALSGNTIYF